These T cell receptor beta chains were read from a single sample in a study of human T cells and chemical hapten exposure. TCRdb reanalysed the RACE reads using MiXCR and keeps one entry per CDR3 protein. The table shows under 130,000 distinct CDR3 sequences, with around 35% occurring only once. Sequenced here: whole blood, sampled in connection with sensitization to the hapten diphenylcyclopropenone (DPC). The receptor source for this set is a man between 40 and 49 years old with alopecia areata. Some clones in this sample may be carry-over from other donors' samples. Each CDR3 is given with its conserved first and last residue. Fields, in order: clone size, J gene, V gene, CDR3 length, D gene, CDR3 DNA, CDR3 protein. A D gene is named only where the DNA matches it firmly. Only part of the rows carry a size: once, few, many, or a class if the clone is expanded.

>-|TRBJ1-1|TRBV6-5|15|TRBD1
TGTGCCAGCAGTTACCTGGGACAGGGAGACACTGAAGCTTTCTTT
CASSYLGQGDTEAFF
>-|TRBJ2-5|TRBV20-1|15|TRBD1
TGCAGTGCTAGACCCGGGACAGGGGCTGTTGAGACCCAGTACTTC
CSARPGTGAVETQYF
>-|TRBJ2-3|TRBV6-1|15|TRBD2
TGTGCCAGCAATGAGGTAGCGGGAGGTCCGGATACGCAGTATTTT
CASNEVAGGPDTQYF
>-|TRBJ1-1|TRBV6-2/TRBV6-3|11|-
TGTGCCAGCAACCGGAACACTGAAGCTTTCTTT
CASNRNTEAFF
>-|TRBJ2-2|TRBV3-1|12|-
TGTGCCAGCAGCCAAGGCCAGTTGTATCTGTTTTTT
CASSQGQLYLFF
>-|TRBJ2-7|TRBV5-1|14|-
TGCGCCAGCAGCTTGAGGACACCGCCCTACGAGCAGTACTTC
CASSLRTPPYEQYF
>-|TRBJ2-5|TRBV18|14|-
TGTGCCAGCTCACCCTTGGACCGGCAAGAGACCCAGTACTTC
CASSPLDRQETQYF
>-|TRBJ1-2|TRBV7-2|14|TRBD1
TGTGCCAGCAGCTTAGCGGACAGGTCCTATGGCTACACCTTC
CASSLADRSYGYTF
>few|TRBJ2-3|TRBV6-6|16|TRBD2
TGTGCCAGCAGTTACTCTGGACTAGCGGGAAGCCCTACGCAGTATTTT
CASSYSGLAGSPTQYF
>-|TRBJ1-4|TRBV2|15|-
TGTGCCAGCAGACCCTCGGGGGGCAAGAATGAAAAACTGTTTTTT
CASRPSGGKNEKLFF
>large|TRBJ2-7|TRBV20-1|15|TRBD2
TGCAGTGCAGCCCCTTTAGCGGGACTCACCTACGAGCAGTACTTC
CSAAPLAGLTYEQYF
>few|TRBJ2-2|TRBV3-1|15|-
TGTGCCAGCAGCCAAGGGAGGACGCGAACCGGGGAGCTGTTTTTT
CASSQGRTRTGELFF
>-|TRBJ2-7|TRBV9|14|-
TGTGCCAGCAGCAGATTGACAGGACCCTACGAGCAGTACTTC
CASSRLTGPYEQYF
>-|TRBJ1-6|TRBV10-3|14|-
TGTGCCATCAGTGAGTTGGGAATGAGATCACCCCTCCACTTT
CAISELGMRSPLHF
>few|TRBJ2-6|TRBV5-4|21|-
TGTGCCAGCAGCTTGGGGCTTGGAGGGGTCAGGTCTCCCTCTGGGGCCAACGTCCTGACTTTC
CASSLGLGGVRSPSGANVLTF
>-|TRBJ2-5|TRBV28|14|-
TGTGCCAGCAGTTCCCCTAGCGATCAAGAGACCCAGTACTTC
CASSSPSDQETQYF
>-|TRBJ2-3|TRBV20-1|11|-
TGCAGTGCGGAAAGCACAGATACGCAGTATTTT
CSAESTDTQYF
>-|TRBJ1-5|TRBV30|13|-
TGTGCCTGGAGTGTAGATAGTTTTACGCCCCAGCATTTT
CAWSVDSFTPQHF
>-|TRBJ1-4|TRBV20-1|13|-
TGCAGTGCTAGAGATAACCAAAGGGAAAAACTGTTTTTT
CSARDNQREKLFF
>-|TRBJ2-5|TRBV5-1|16|TRBD2
TGCGCCAGCAGCCCCGGACTAGCGGGGGGGGTAGAGACCCAGTACTTC
CASSPGLAGGVETQYF
>-|TRBJ2-7|TRBV20-1|14|TRBD2
TGCAGTGCTAGACAAACTAGCGGACCCTACGAGCAGTACTTC
CSARQTSGPYEQYF
>few|TRBJ2-3|TRBV29-1|13|-
TGCAGCGGAAACAGGGTTAGCACAGATACGCAGTATTTT
CSGNRVSTDTQYF
>-|TRBJ2-2|TRBV27|12|-
TGTGCCAGCAGTTTACGTGGCGGGGAGCTGTTTTTT
CASSLRGGELFF
>-|TRBJ1-5|TRBV24-1|13|-
TGTGCCACCAGTCCGGGGAACAATCAGCCCCAGCATTTT
CATSPGNNQPQHF
>-|TRBJ1-2|TRBV5-1|15|-
TGCGCCAGCAGCTTGGTCGGGGATGAGAGCTATGGCTACACCTTC
CASSLVGDESYGYTF
>-|TRBJ1-6|TRBV6-5|14|-
TGTGCCAGCAGGCTTGGAGGGAATAATTCACCCCTCCACTTT
CASRLGGNNSPLHF
>-|TRBJ1-6|TRBV9|16|-
TGTGCCAGCAGCAGGATGGGGACACCTAATAATTCACCCCTCCACTTT
CASSRMGTPNNSPLHF
>-|TRBJ1-1|TRBV6-5|14|-
TGTGCCAGCAGTTACCCCCAGCGGAGGGATGAAGCTTTCTTT
CASSYPQRRDEAFF
>-|TRBJ2-5|TRBV6-1|20|-
TGTGCCAGCAGTGAAGCCCTAGGGGGGACGGCGCGAAGCACTCAAGAGACCCAGTACTTC
CASSEALGGTARSTQETQYF
>-|TRBJ2-3|TRBV11-2|15|-
TGTGCCAGCAGCTTAGAGGGACGCGGCACAGATACGCAGTATTTT
CASSLEGRGTDTQYF
>-|TRBJ2-5|TRBV20-1|13|-
TGCAGTGCTCGGGGACGTTTGGGAGAGACCCAGTACTTC
CSARGRLGETQYF
>-|TRBJ2-1|TRBV12-3/TRBV12-4|12|-
TGTGCCAGCAGTTTAAGAAGGGATGAGCAGTTCTTC
CASSLRRDEQFF
>-|TRBJ2-4|TRBV6-5|18|-
TGTGCCAGCAGCGAGGCCAGCCGGGCCCCGCTATCGGTCAACATTCAGTACTTC
CASSEASRAPLSVNIQYF
>-|TRBJ2-1|TRBV7-9|16|-
TGTGCCAGCAGCCTCCCACGGGGCCTCGGGGGAGATGAGCAGTTCTTC
CASSLPRGLGGDEQFF
>-|TRBJ2-3|TRBV24-1|16|-
TGTGCCACCAGTGATTTTGCGGCGGAAGGCACAGATACGCAGTATTTT
CATSDFAAEGTDTQYF
>-|TRBJ2-1|TRBV6-5|16|TRBD2
TGTGCCAGCACCCGGACTAGCGGCAGCTCCTACAATGAGCAGTTCTTC
CASTRTSGSSYNEQFF
>-|TRBJ1-5|TRBV4-2|14|-
TGTGCCAGCAGCCCGGGGGGGGTTCGACAGCCCCAGCATTTT
CASSPGGVRQPQHF
>-|TRBJ2-3|TRBV10-3|14|TRBD1
TGTGCCATCACCCCCGGGACAGGGGAAGATACGCAGTATTTT
CAITPGTGEDTQYF
>-|TRBJ2-5|TRBV7-9|15|-
TGTGCCAGCAGCTACGACGGGGAAGGGGGGGAGACCCAGTACTTC
CASSYDGEGGETQYF
>-|TRBJ2-3|TRBV7-2|13|-
TGTGCCAGCAGCGGACGGGTAGCAGATACGCAGTATTTT
CASSGRVADTQYF
>few|TRBJ1-5|TRBV24-1|13|-
TGTGCCACCAGTGCCGACAGCAATCAGCCCCAGCATTTT
CATSADSNQPQHF
>-|TRBJ2-2|TRBV7-9|14|-
TGTGCCAGCAGCCGGACTCCATACACCGGGGAGCTGTTTTTT
CASSRTPYTGELFF